This T cell receptor beta chain derives from a study of T cell changes during pregnancy in multiple sclerosis. This CDR3 contains 16 residues. The V gene lost 7 bases and the J gene lost 0 bases, with 18 bases spanning the gap. Germline V gene lookup returns CDR1 MDHEN and CDR2 SYDVKM. Sequencing used immunoSEQ multiplex PCR; TCRdb keeps in-frame clones, though not all of them. Counted here are under 90,000 clones, roughly 94% occurring once; the ten biggest clones make up approximately 1.5%. The origin of this receptor is a female donor in good health, enrolled as a control in a pregnancy study. The sequencing here drew on peripheral blood, taken in the second trimester of pregnancy. The chain couples TRBV28 to TRBJ1-1, with D possibly being TRBD1 (5 bases). The CDR3 is CASTLTVNRMNTEAFF. CDR3 sequence (DNA): TGTGCCAGCACCCTCACCGTAAACAGGATGAACACTGAAGCTTTCTTT.